The present T cell receptor (beta chain) was sequenced within a study of cytomegalovirus exposure and HLA in healthy donors (dated by TCRdb to about 2017). Regarding the research as a whole: An earlier analysis of roughly 610 of the donors reported 276 Gb of sequence data and roughly 120 million unique TCR beta sequences obtained from around 190 million T cells. An early release covering some 640 HLA-typed donors comprised roughly 300 gigabases of sequencing data and 65 million to 100 million unique TCR sequences. Of the 350 to 450 genotyped donors, 81% fell in the genetic ancestry cluster associated with self-reported Caucasian donors. The study was designed to test whether signatures of past pathogen exposure could be identified by cataloging public T cell receptors. The study used immunosequencing to profile the T cell repertoires of approximately 690 subjects and linked those repertoires to cytomegalovirus serostatus. In addition to the first cohort of around 670 subjects, a separate validation cohort of 120 different subjects was used. The study combined high-throughput TCR immunosequencing, statistical association of individual TCRs with disease status, and machine learning to predict cytomegalovirus infection status. To study patterns of TCR occurrence, a later analysis re-analyzed previously published TCR beta repertoires from several hundred donors and added high-resolution HLA genotyping. Rather than drawing on any new phenotypic data, the later analysis identified candidate immune exposures from TCR beta sequences and the way those sequences occurred across donors. An earlier analysis of approximately 640 of the donors applied high-throughput TCR beta sequencing to assess whether each TCR beta V gene segment acted as functional or pseudogenic. Alongside the repertoire data, information on donor age, sex, ethnicity and CMV serostatus was compiled. In a later genetic analysis, genome-wide SNP genotypes for about 55% of the 666 donors were used, and that subset was treated as a discovery cohort. All discovery cohort repertoires had been generated on a single sequencing platform. Class I and class II HLA loci were covered by the typing at four-digit resolution. Typing coverage varied by locus: roughly 629-630 donors for A, B, C, DRB1 and DQB1; approximately 560 for DQA1; approximately 610 for DPA1; roughly 450 for DPB1. Four to six DR-DQ haplotypes were handled as single units for association and clustering, since linkage in the cohort was strong. Across 300 to 500 genotyped donors of the cohort, an average of about 250,000 unique TCR beta nucleotide sequences per donor were sequenced, and approximately 17% of those sequences were non-productive. The full study reports these points: In a later analysis, about 16,000 TCR beta sequences were associated with specific HLA alleles at a false discovery rate of 0.05. HLA typing was unavailable for some donors at each locus, so association tests used only the typed subset. A later genetic analysis reported fewer N-insertions in productive TCRs among donors in an Asian-associated ancestry cluster than the roughly 720-donor mean. A later analysis reported that several top co-occurrence clusters appeared linked to parvovirus B19, influenza, CMV and Epstein-Barr virus. This cohort had only TCR beta chains sequenced, and the lack of alpha or paired-chain data limited which features could be detected. In a later analysis, the rate of TCR association differed among HLA loci, with DRB1 alleles having the most associated TCRs and HLA-C alleles having the fewest. Some IMGT-functional V segments, including TRBV6-2 and TRBV6-3, could not be told apart with the 87-base-pair reads, so those segments were excluded. The authors suggested that the approach could potentially be generalized to other disease states and immunological phenotypes. A later analysis found that most CMV-associated TCR beta chains appeared HLA-restricted, with HLA associations seemingly driven largely by CMV exposure. An association between a missense DCLRE1C variant and V-gene and J-gene trimming of TCR beta chains was found in a later genetic analysis and replicated in an independent cohort. The study listed 170 or so TCR beta chains as associated with cytomegalovirus. Correlated functional status among segregating V segments might reflect linkage disequilibrium, but an unknown experimental factor could not be ruled out. Most TCR sequences were observed very rarely across donors, whereas some public TCRs were present in many individuals. When HLA alleles, especially DR and DQ, strongly co-occurred, TCR associations were difficult to assign to individual alleles. A further reported finding was that TCR beta sequences accurately predicted the HLA-A and HLA-B alleles for most subjects in the first cohort. An earlier analysis of around 600 of the donors showed that most TCR beta V segments appeared in productive rearrangements either about 87% or about 30% of the time, which broadly matched IMGT annotations. In vitro tests confirmed that a few of the cytomegalovirus-associated TCR beta chains recognize cytomegalovirus antigens. Because counts were too low, roughly 16 rarely observed V segments, including chromosome 9 orphons, were left out of the earlier analysis of about 620 of the donors. In a later analysis, HLA-associated TCR beta chains were found to be more clonally expanded and to have lower generation probabilities than equally common non-associated chains. CMV serostatus was the only immune exposure information available for the cohort. A cluster of highly shared sequence variants was judged likely to represent a technical artifact of the sequencing pipeline. The presence/absence analyses assumed that sequencing depth was roughly uniform across donors, and that assumption may not be true. The classifier was reported to diagnose cytomegalovirus status with high specificity and sensitivity in both the original and validation cohorts.

Comments on this clone: Its recognized antigen is unknown. Base qualities are missing; no much larger clone stands one base away.

The CDR3 sequence holds 13 residues, the cysteine and phenylalanine included. The only DNA kept is the CDR3, 39 bases in frame from the first base. The germline V and J ends show losses of 7 bases and 8 bases respectively, and no gene match explains 5 bases of the junction. The germline V gene yields MNHEY for CDR1 and SVGAGI for CDR2. The library was built by means of the immunoSEQ multiplex PCR assay. For the multiplex PCR, a mixture combining 60 forward primers for TCR Vbeta segments and 13 reverse primers for TCR Jbeta segments was used. The CDR3 region of rearranged TCR beta genes was amplified from genomic DNA by a multiplex PCR assay. Amplified TCR beta libraries were sequenced as 87-base-pair reads on the Illumina HiSeq System. In the authors' own workflow: Across the 670 or so repertoires, a later analysis counted tens of millions of unique TCR beta chains, roughly 11 million of which were shared by at least two donors. To remove PCR and sequencing errors, raw reads were error-corrected and collapsed into unique sequences using a nearest-neighbor algorithm that merged closely related sequences. V, D and J gene segments were assigned by aligning CDR3 sequences to IMGT reference sequences. Each retained sequence needed at least a six-nucleotide match to both a V gene segment and a J gene segment. Rearrangements were called productive when the CDR3 lacked stop codons and stayed in frame with V and J; all others were non-productive. CDR3 was defined according to IMGT convention as the region running from the second conserved V-encoded cysteine to the conserved J-encoded phenylalanine. In an earlier analysis of just under 600 of the donors, sequences lacking an unambiguous match to a single V gene segment were excluded. In an earlier analysis of 450 to 700 of the donors, V segments were called functional above 56.7% productive rearrangements and were called segregating when the between-donor standard deviation exceeded 5%. A statistical classification framework was built to diagnose cytomegalovirus status from the catalog of TCR beta chain sequences. A later analysis assigned V and J genes by comparing TCR nucleotide sequences with IMGT/GENE-DB human TR gene sequences. A later analysis assigned CDR3 sequences and most-parsimonious VDJ recombination scenarios with the TCRdist pipeline. In a later analysis, every TCR beta chain was defined by the combination of its CDR3 amino acid sequence and its V-gene family, and reads without a unique V-gene family were dropped. In a later analysis, fewer than 600 highly shared, low-generation-probability nucleotide sequences were removed to address suspected cross-contamination and a sequencing artifact. In a later analysis, a clonal expansion index was calculated for each public chain from normalized within-repertoire ranks of inferred template counts. A later analysis computed generation probabilities with a VDJ recombination model fitted to out-of-frame rearrangements, and checked the results against IGoR. A later analysis scored TCR-TCR, TCR-HLA and TCR-CMV co-occurrence with hypergeometric tests, applying a repertoire-size bias correction to TCR pairs. In a later analysis, false discovery rates were estimated by permuting HLA or CMV assignments 20 times. A later analysis grouped co-occurring TCRs with DBSCAN, adding TCRdist sequence similarity when clustering within HLA-allele-positive subsets. For co-occurrence clustering, repertoires with fewer than 30,000 or more than 120,000 public chains were excluded, along with about five repertoires with anomalous nucleotide sharing. TCRdb took this table from immuneACCESS and kept in-frame rearrangements with V and J called. Such tables lack part of the clones; where checked against another copy, unresolved V genes explain under half of the gap, and the rest is unexplained. V, J and clone size are taken as reported in that table, and D and trimming were inferred from the DNA itself. The table for this sample lists approximately 150,000 clones; roughly 89% of them were counted only once. The ten largest make up 0.8% to 1% of the sample.

In total, over 600 healthy bone marrow donors made up the cohort. Cohort members were all nominally healthy when sampled, although unrecorded immune exposures were likely present. The donor tested CMV seronegative, placing the donor among the roughly 400 seronegative members of the cohort. A peripheral blood sample was provided by each donor, and peripheral blood mononuclear cells were used for TCR beta sequencing. Genomic DNA extraction from the blood cell samples was performed with the Qiagen DNeasy Blood Extraction Kit. The chain is made from TRBV6-5 and TRBJ1-4, with TRBD1 identical over 9 junction bases. The receptor comes from a woman aged 30 to 39 in good health and CMV-seronegative. The sequenced sample was PBMCs. DNA sequence: TGTGCCAGCAAGACAGGGGGTGGGGAAAAACTGTTTTTT. Its protein reads: CASKTGGGEKLFF.